This T cell receptor beta chain derives from a study of T cells in Graves' hyperthyroidism and ophthalmopathy. J lost 6 bases, V lost 5 bases, and 5 bases had no gene match. Germline CDR1 is SGHVS and CDR2 is FNYEAQ. The CDR3 is made up of 14 amino acids. TCR beta CDR3 regions were amplified from RNA. TCR CDR3 underwent first-round RT-PCR with the HTBI primer set. MiXCR was run by TCRdb on the multiplex PCR reads, yielding one entry per CDR3 protein. The data hold roughly 360,000 distinct CDR3 sequences, with less than 15% observed a single time. This clonotype was seen a handful of times. The antigen remains unidentified. Study conclusions and caveats: Appearing also in blood were most of the thyroid clonotypes expanded above 0.001.

Specimen: blood. The clonotype originates from a young man with Graves' hyperthyroidism that later progressed to Graves' ophthalmopathy. The chain employs TRBV7-6 and TRBJ2-3; 10 bases agree with TRBD1. CDR3 sequence: CASSRTGGRDTQYF. The CDR3 bases are TGTGCCAGCAGCCGGACAGGGGGGAGGGATACGCAGTATTTT.